This passage covers 21 T cell receptor beta chains from one sample sequenced in a study of blood T cell repertoires in COVID-19. Only in-frame clones appear in the TCRdb table, and some are missing; sequencing was by immunoSEQ multiplex PCR. The sample records roughly 150,000 clones, around 92% being singletons. The material sequenced was peripheral blood. These TCRs come from a man aged 55 to 70 with acute or convalescent COVID-19.

V is TRBV19 and J is TRBJ1-1; D is ambiguous. Per the germline V gene, CDR1 is LNHDA and CDR2 is SQIVND (reference sequence). The CDR3 is made up of 13 amino acids. Between the trimmed V and J ends, which lost 6 bases and 0 bases, there was a span of 8 bases. CDR3 residues: CASRLQLNTEAFF. In DNA, the CDR3 is TGTGCCAGTAGGCTACAGCTGAACACTGAAGCTTTCTTT.

In DNA form, the CDR3 reads TGTGCCAGCAGCAAAGTTGGAGACTCCGAGGTTTGGCAAGAGACCCAGTACTTC. Translating it yields CASSKVGDSEVWQETQYF. The chain employs TRBV21-1 and TRBJ2-5; TRBD2, the D gene given by the table, was not confirmed from the DNA. TRBV21-1 counts as a pseudogene. This CDR3 has 18 residues.

The chain recombines TRBV19 with TRBJ2-2; D might be TRBD2 (6 bases). Germline values: CDR1 LNHDA, CDR2 SQIVND (reference sequence). The CDR3 spans 15 residues. Trimming took off 9 bases at V and 5 bases at J, with 19 bases between the two ends. CDR3 in amino acids: CASGRKPEGTGELFF. The DNA of the CDR3 is TGTGCCAGCGGACGGAAACCGGAGGGGACCGGGGAGCTGTTTTTT.

V is TRBV5-1 and J is TRBJ2-3; D gene uncertain. Trimming cost V 0 bases and J 7 bases, with 3 bases left between them. Per germline, CDR1 SGHRS and CDR2 YFSETQ. The CDR3 sequence is 11 residues long. The CDR3 DNA sequence: TGCGCCAGCAGCTTGGCAAATACGCAGTATTTT. This sequence encodes CASSLANTQYF.

The genes are TRBV27 and TRBJ1-1, with 9 nucleotides matching TRBD1. Unmatched junction bases numbered 5, after V lost 5 bases and J lost 1 base. This CDR3 is built from 15 residues. The germline V gene has CDR1 MNHEY and CDR2 SMNVEV (reference sequence). The DNA for the CDR3 is TGTGCCAGCAGTGCGCACAGGGGGCAGAACACTGAAGCTTTCTTT. This translates into CASSAHRGQNTEAFF.

The chain has TRBV5-1 and TRBJ1-1, with 8 bases aligning to TRBD1. CDR1 is SGHRS and CDR2 is YFSETQ in the germline V gene. V shed 5 bases and J 4 bases; nucleotides not matched to a gene: 4. The CDR3 contains 13 residues. In nucleotides, the CDR3 is TGCGCCAGCAGATTAACAGGGGGCACTGAAGCTTTCTTT. Its translation: CASRLTGGTEAFF.

The J gene is TRBJ2-3, the V gene TRBV18, with 7 bases aligning to TRBD1. The CDR3 is 14 residues long. The germline V gene encodes CDR1 KGHSH and CDR2 LQKENI. V lost 4 bases to trimming and J lost 1 base; unmatched junction nucleotides: 2. Here the CDR3 DNA reads TGTGCCAGCTCACTTACAGGGGGCACAGATACGCAGTATTTT. Protein sequence: CASSLTGGTDTQYF.

The chain recombines TRBV25-1 with TRBJ2-1, with D tentatively TRBD1 (6 bases). This CDR3 comprises 14 residues. CDR1 and CDR2 (germline): MGHDK, SYGVNS. V was cut by 4 bases and J by 5 bases, with 12 bases left in between. The CDR3 DNA follows: TGTGCCAGCAGTGTATTCGGACAGCACAATGAGCAGTTCTTC. Amino acids: CASSVFGQHNEQFF.

J is TRBJ1-1 and V is TRBV5-1, with TRBD1 identical over 9 bases. With 4 bases clipped from V and 1 base from J, the junction kept 8 bases outside the gene matches. In germline, CDR1 is SGHRS, CDR2 YFSETQ. This CDR3 is built from 16 residues. The CDR3 sequence is CASSQDPQGANTEAFF. Written as DNA, the CDR3 is TGCGCCAGCAGCCAAGACCCACAGGGGGCGAACACTGAAGCTTTCTTT.

This chain uses TRBV29-1 with TRBJ2-5; 11 bases fit TRBD1. V dropped 3 bases and J dropped 6; count of bases not matched to a gene: 3. Looked up from germline, CDR1 is SQVTM and CDR2 is ANQGSEA. The CDR3 spans 13 residues. CDR3 sequence reads: CSVEGQGVKTQYF. In DNA, the CDR3 is TGCAGCGTTGAGGGACAGGGGGTAAAGACCCAGTACTTC.

The chain recombines TRBV21-1 with TRBJ1-6; the D segment call TRBD1 is taken from the table without a DNA check. TRBV21-1 is labeled a pseudogene. This CDR3 spans 16 amino acids. CDR3: CASSPDRGRRNSPLHF. In DNA form, the CDR3 reads TGTGCCAGCAGCCCGGACAGGGGGCGACGGAATTCACCCCTCCACTTT.

The V call is TRBV25-1, the J call TRBJ1-5; D is ambiguous. The CDR3 sequence is 14 residues long. V gave up 4 bases and J gave up 0 bases, with 7 bases separating them. CDR1 is MGHDK and CDR2 is SYGVNS in the germline V gene. CDR3: CASSGAYSNQPQHF. The CDR3 DNA sequence: TGTGCCAGCAGTGGGGCTTATAGCAATCAGCCCCAGCATTTT.

A remark on this clone: Different DNA sequences within this sample yield the same CDR3. The chain carries TRBV3-1 (or the pseudogene TRBV3-2) and TRBJ2-7; D is uncertain. Trimming cost V 2 bases and J 4 bases, with 3 bases left between them. The CDR3 consists of 11 residues. Germline values: CDR1 LGHDT, CDR2 YNNKEL (reference sequence). The CDR3 sequence is CASSQSYEQYF. The CDR3 coding sequence is TGTGCCAGCAGCCAATCGTACGAGCAGTACTTC.

The chain links TRBV27 to TRBJ1-5; no clear D. V was shortened by 2 bases and J by 7 bases, with 12 bases between the two germline ends. The length of the CDR3 is 14 residues. Looked up from germline, CDR1 is MNHEY and CDR2 is SMNVEV (reference sequence). The CDR3 region is CASSLGRAGQPQHF. For the CDR3, the DNA is TGTGCCAGCAGTTTAGGGAGGGCGGGGCAGCCCCAGCATTTT.

This chain joins TRBV19 and TRBJ1-2; 9 nucleotides align to TRBD1. Trimming at V came to 5 bases and at J to 5 bases, leaving 6 bases not matched to a gene. Per germline, CDR1 LNHDA and CDR2 SQIVND (reference sequence). The CDR3 is 14 amino acids. The CDR3 sequence: CASSLGTGMYGYTF. CDR3 bases: TGTGCCAGTAGTCTCGGGACAGGGATGTATGGCTACACCTTC.

The rearrangement uses TRBV7-9 and TRBJ2-1; 8 bases are shared with TRBD1. Germline loops: CDR1 SEHNR, CDR2 FQNEAQ (reference sequence). The V segment lost 4 bases and the J segment 4 bases; nucleotides outside the gene matches: 9. This CDR3 region has 16 residues. The CDR3: CASSSYDRGGYNEQFF. The CDR3 DNA is TGTGCCAGCAGCTCCTACGACAGGGGCGGTTACAATGAGCAGTTCTTC.

The chain is built from TRBV2 and TRBJ1-2; D might be TRBD1 (6 bases). The V gene lost 6 bases and the J gene lost 2 bases, with 10 bases spanning the gap. The CDR3 is 13 residues long. CDR1 is SNHLY and CDR2 is FYNNEI in the germline V gene. CDR3 bases: TGTGCCAGCAGCAGGGGTATGAACTATGGCTACACCTTC. Residues: CASSRGMNYGYTF. Full variable domain (remainder filled in from reference TRBV2 and TRBJ1-2): EPEVTQTPSHQVTQMGQEVILRCVPISNHLYFYWYRQILGQKVEFLVSFYNNEISEKSEIFDDQFSVERPDGSNFTLKIRSTKLEDSAMYFCASSRGMNYGYTFGSGTRLTVV.

This clone was counted a single time. The gene calls are TRBV5-8 and TRBJ1-1; 8 nucleotides align to TRBD1. The CDR3 extends over 14 amino acids. CDR1 and CDR2 from the germline V gene are SGHTS and YDEGEE. The trim removed 1 base at V and 4 bases at J, leaving 3 bases unmatched. DNA of the CDR3: TGTGCCAGCAGCTTGACAGGGGGGAGCACTGAAGCTTTCTTT. Protein product: CASSLTGGSTEAFF.

The table lists this clone with a count of one. The chain has TRBV25-1 and TRBJ1-2; 8 bases fit TRBD1. The CDR3 covers 14 residues. Germline CDR1 is MGHDK and CDR2 is SYGVNS. The ends lost 3 bases at V and 5 bases at J; junction bases unmatched: 5. CDR3 coding DNA: TGTGCCAGCAGTGAGCAGGGGGCTTGGTATGGCTACACCTTC. It specifies CASSEQGAWYGYTF.

CDR3 DNA: TGTGCCAGCAGGAGAGGGGGGGTCACAGATACGCAGTATTTT. As protein: CASRRGGVTDTQYF. The chain employs TRBV27 and TRBJ2-3; D may be TRBD2 (7 bases). Germline values: CDR1 MNHEY, CDR2 SMNVEV (reference sequence). This CDR3 comprises 14 residues. Trimming pared 6 bases from V and 2 bases from J, leaving 12 bases between.

CDR3 nucleotides: TGTGCCAGCAGCCAAGATCAACGGCCAGGAAATCTATTAAGCTCCTACGAGCAGTACTTC. Protein sequence: CASSQDQRPGNLLSSYEQYF. This sequence joins TRBV4-2 and TRBJ2-7; D remains ambiguous. The germline V gene encodes CDR1 LGHNA and CDR2 YNFKEQ. CDR3 size: 20 residues. The V and J ends lost 0 bases and 0 bases respectively, with 24 bases between them.